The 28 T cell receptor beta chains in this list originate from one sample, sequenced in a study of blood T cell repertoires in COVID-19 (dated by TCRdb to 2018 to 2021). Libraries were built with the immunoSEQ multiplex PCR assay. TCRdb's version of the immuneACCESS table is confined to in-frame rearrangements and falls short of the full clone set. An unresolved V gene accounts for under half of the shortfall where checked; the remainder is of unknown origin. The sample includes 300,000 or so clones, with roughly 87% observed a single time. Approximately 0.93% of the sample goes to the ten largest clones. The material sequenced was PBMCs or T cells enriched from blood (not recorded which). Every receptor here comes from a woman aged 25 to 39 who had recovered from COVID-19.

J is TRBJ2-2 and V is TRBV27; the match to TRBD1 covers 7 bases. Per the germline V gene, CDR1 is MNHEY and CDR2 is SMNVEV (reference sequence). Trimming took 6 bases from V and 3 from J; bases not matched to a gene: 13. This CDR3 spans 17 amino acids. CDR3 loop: CASRNRDSLLDTGELFF. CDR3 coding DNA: TGTGCCAGCAGAAACCGGGACAGCCTATTAGACACCGGGGAGCTGTTTTTT.

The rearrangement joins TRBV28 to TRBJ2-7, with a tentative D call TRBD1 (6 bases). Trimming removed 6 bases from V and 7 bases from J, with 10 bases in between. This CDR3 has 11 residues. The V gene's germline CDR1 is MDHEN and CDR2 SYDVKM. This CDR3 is CASSLTGEQYF. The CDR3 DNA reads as TGTGCCAGCAGCTTAACAGGGGAGCAGTACTTC.

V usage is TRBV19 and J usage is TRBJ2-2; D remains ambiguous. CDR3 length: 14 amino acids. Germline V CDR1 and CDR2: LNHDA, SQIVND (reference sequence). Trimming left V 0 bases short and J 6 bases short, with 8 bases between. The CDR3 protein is CASSIDPRSGELFF. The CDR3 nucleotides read TGTGCCAGTAGTATAGATCCGCGGTCCGGGGAGCTGTTTTTT.

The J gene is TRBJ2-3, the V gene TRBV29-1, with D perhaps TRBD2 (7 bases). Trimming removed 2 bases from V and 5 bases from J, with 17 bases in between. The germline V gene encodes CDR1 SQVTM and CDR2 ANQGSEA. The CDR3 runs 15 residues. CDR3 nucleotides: TGCAGCGTTGAACTGTGGGGCGGGGGCGTAGATACGCAGTATTTT. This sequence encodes CSVELWGGGVDTQYF.

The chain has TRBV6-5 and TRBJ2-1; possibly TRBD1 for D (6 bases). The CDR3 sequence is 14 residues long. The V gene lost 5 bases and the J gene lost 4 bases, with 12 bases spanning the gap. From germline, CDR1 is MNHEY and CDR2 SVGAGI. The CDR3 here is CASSQIQGYNEQFF. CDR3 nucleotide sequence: TGTGCCAGCAGTCAGATACAGGGTTACAATGAGCAGTTCTTC.

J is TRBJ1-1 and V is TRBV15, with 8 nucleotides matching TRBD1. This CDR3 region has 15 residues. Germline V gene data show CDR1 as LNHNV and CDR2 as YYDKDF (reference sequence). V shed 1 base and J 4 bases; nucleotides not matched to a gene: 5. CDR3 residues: CATSRAGGAVTEAFF. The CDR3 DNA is TGTGCCACCAGCAGAGCAGGGGGCGCGGTCACTGAAGCTTTCTTT. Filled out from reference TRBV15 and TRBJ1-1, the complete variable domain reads DAMVIQNPRYQVTQFGKPVTLSCSQTLNHNVMYWYQQKSSQAPKLLFHYYDKDFNNEADTPDNFQSRRPNTSFCFLDIRSPGLGDTAMYLCATSRAGGAVTEAFFGQGTRLTVV.

The CDR3 loop reads CASSLVRGGRTDTQYF. CDR3 DNA: TGTGCCAGCAGCTTAGTGAGGGGGGGTCGGACAGATACGCAGTATTTT. The chain employs TRBV7-9 and TRBJ2-3; tentative D call: TRBD2 (7 bases). Trimming took 1 base from V and 3 from J, leaving 14 bases between them. Germline values: CDR1 SEHNR, CDR2 FQNEAQ (reference sequence). The CDR3 extends over 16 amino acids.

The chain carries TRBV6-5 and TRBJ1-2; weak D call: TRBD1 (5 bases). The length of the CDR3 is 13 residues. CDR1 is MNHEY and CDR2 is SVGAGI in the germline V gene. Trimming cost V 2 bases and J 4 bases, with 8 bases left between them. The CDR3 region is CASSYGGSYGYTF. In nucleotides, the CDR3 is TGTGCCAGCAGTTACGGGGGGAGCTATGGCTACACCTTC.

CDR3 loop: CASSPAPRNGYTF. For the CDR3, the DNA is TGTGCCAGCAGCCCAGCCCCCAGGAATGGCTACACCTTC. The chain carries TRBV5-5 and TRBJ1-2; D is undetermined. The CDR3 length is 13 residues. Germline V CDR1 and CDR2: SGHKS, YYEKEE (reference sequence). The germline V and J ends were trimmed by 4 bases and 6 bases, with 13 bases remaining between them.

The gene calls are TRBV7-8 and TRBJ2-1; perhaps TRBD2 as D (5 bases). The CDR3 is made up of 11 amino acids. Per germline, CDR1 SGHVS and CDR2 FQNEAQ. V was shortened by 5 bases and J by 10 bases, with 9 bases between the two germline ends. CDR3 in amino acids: CASSPSGEQFF. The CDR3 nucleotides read TGTGCCAGCAGCCCGAGCGGAGAGCAGTTCTTC.

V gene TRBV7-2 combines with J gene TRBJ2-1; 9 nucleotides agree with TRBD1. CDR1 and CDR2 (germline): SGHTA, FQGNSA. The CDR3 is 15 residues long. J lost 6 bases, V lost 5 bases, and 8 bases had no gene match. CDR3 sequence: CASSQRGTGTNEQFF. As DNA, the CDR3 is TGTGCCAGCAGCCAAAGGGGGACAGGGACCAATGAGCAGTTCTTC. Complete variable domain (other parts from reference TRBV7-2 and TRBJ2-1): GAGVSQSPSNKVTEKGKDVELRCDPISGHTALYWYRQSLGQGLEFLIYFQGNSAPDKSGLPSDRFSAERTGGSVSTLTIQRTQQEDSAVYLCASSQRGTGTNEQFFGPGTRLTVL.

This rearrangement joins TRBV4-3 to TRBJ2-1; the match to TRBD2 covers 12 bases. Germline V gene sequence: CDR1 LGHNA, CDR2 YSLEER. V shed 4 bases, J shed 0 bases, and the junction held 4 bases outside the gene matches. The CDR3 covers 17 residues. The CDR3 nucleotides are TGCGCCAGCAGCCGCCTACTAGCGGGGGGCTCCTACAATGAGCAGTTCTTC. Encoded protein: CASSRLLAGGSYNEQFF.

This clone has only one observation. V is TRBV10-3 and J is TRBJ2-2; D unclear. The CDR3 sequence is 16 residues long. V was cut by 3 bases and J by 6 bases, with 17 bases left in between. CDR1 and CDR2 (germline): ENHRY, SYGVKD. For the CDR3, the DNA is TGTGCCATCAGTGAACTCAAAGATGCCAACCCCGGGGAGCTGTTTTTT. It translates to CAISELKDANPGELFF.

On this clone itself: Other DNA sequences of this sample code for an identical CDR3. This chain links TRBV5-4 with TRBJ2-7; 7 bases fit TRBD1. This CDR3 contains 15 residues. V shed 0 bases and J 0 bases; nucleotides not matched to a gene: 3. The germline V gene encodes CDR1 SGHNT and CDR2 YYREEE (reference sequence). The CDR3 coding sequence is TGTGCCAGCAGCTTGGGACAGGGCTACTCCTACGAGCAGTACTTC. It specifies CASSLGQGYSYEQYF.

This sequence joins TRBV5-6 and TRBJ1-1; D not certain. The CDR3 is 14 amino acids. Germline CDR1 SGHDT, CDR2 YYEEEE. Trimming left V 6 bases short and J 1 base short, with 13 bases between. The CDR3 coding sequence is TGTGCCAGCACCCCCGAAGCAGGGAACACTGAAGCTTTCTTT. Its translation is CASTPEAGNTEAFF.

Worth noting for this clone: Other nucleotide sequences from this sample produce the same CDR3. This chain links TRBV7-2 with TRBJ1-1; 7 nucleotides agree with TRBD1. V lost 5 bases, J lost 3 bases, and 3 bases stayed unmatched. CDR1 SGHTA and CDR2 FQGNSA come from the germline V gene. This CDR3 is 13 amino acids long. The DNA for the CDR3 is TGTGCCAGCAGCCTGACAGGGTACACTGAAGCTTTCTTT. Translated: CASSLTGYTEAFF.

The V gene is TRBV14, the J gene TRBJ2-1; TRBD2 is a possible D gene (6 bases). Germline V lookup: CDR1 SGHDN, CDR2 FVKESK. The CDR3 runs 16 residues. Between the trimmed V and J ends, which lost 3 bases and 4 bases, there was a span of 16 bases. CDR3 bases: TGTGCCAGCAGCCACCCGGGACTTACCGTATACAATGAGCAGTTCTTC. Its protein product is CASSHPGLTVYNEQFF.

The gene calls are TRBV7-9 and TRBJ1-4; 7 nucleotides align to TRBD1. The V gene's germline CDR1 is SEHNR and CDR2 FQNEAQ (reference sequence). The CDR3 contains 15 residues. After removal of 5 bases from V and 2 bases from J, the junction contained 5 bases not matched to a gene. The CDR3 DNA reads TGTGCCAGCAGCCCTGTCAGGGGGACTAATGAAAAACTGTTTTTT. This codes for CASSPVRGTNEKLFF. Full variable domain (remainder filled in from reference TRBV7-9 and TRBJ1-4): DTGVSQNPRHKITKRGQNVTFRCDPISEHNRLYWYRQTLGQGPEFLTYFQNEAQLEKSRLLSDRFSAERPKGSFSTLEIQRTEQGDSAMYLCASSPVRGTNEKLFFGSGTQLSVL.

For the CDR3, the DNA is TGTGCCAGCAGCCTAGAGGGACAGGGTCGTGGCTACACCTTC. Protein sequence: CASSLEGQGRGYTF. V gene TRBV9 combines with J gene TRBJ1-2, with TRBD1 identical over 9 bases. There are 14 residues in the CDR3. With 4 bases clipped from V and 7 bases from J, the junction kept 8 bases outside the gene matches. Looked up from germline, CDR1 is SGDLS and CDR2 is YYNGEE. Combining the CDR3 with reference TRBV9 and TRBJ1-2 gives the whole variable domain DSGVTQTPKHLITATGQRVTLRCSPRSGDLSVYWYQQSLDQGLQFLIQYYNGEERAKGNILERFSAQQFPDLHSELNLSSLELGDSALYFCASSLEGQGRGYTFGSGTRLTVV.

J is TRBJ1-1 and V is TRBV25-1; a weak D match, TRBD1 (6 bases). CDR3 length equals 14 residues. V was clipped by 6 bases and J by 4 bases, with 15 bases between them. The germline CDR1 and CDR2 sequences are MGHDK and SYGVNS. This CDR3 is CASRNSGAFTEAFF. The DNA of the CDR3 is TGTGCCAGCAGGAATTCAGGGGCTTTCACTGAAGCTTTCTTT.

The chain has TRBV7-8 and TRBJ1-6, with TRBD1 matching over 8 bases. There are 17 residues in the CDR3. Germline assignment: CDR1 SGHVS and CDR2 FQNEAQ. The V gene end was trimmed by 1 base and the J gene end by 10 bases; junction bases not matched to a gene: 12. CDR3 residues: CASSLVRAGGAVSPLHF. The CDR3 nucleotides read TGTGCCAGCAGCTTAGTCCGAGCAGGGGGCGCGGTGTCACCCCTCCACTTT. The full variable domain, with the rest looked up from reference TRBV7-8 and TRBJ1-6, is GAGVSQSPRYKVAKRGQDVALRCDPISGHVSLFWYQQALGQGPEFLTYFQNEAQLDKSGLPSDRFFAERPEGSVSTLKIQRTQQEDSAVYLCASSLVRAGGAVSPLHFGNGTRLTVT.

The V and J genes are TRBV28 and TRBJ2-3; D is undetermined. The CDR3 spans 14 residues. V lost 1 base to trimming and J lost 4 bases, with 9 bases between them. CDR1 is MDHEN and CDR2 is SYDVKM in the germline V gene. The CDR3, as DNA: TGTGCCAGCAGTTTATCCACTTCCGCAGATACGCAGTATTTT. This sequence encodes CASSLSTSADTQYF.

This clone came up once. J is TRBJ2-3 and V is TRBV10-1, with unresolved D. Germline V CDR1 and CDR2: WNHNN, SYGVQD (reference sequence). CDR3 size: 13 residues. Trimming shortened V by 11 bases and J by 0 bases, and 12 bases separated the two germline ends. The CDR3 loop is CAGPRPSTDTQYF. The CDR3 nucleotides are TGCGCCGGCCCCCGTCCTAGCACAGATACGCAGTATTTT.

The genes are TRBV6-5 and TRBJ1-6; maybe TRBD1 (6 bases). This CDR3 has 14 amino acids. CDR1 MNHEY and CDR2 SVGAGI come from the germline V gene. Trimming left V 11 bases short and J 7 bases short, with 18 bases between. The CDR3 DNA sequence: TGTGCCGCATCATCCCCAGGGGCAAATTCACCCCTCCACTTT. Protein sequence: CAASSPGANSPLHF.

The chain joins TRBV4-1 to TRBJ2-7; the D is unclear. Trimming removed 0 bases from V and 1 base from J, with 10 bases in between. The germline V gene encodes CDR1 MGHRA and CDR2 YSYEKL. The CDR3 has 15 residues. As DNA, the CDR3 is TGCGCCAGCAGCCAAGATTTTCACAGATCCTACGAGCAGTACTTC. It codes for CASSQDFHRSYEQYF.

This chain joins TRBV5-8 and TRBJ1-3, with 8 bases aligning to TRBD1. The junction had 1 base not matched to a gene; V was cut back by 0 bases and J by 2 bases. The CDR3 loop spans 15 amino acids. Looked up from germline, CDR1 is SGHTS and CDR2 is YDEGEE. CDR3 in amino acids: CASSLADRAGNTIYF. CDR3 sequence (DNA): TGTGCCAGCAGCTTGGCGGACAGGGCTGGAAACACCATATATTTT.

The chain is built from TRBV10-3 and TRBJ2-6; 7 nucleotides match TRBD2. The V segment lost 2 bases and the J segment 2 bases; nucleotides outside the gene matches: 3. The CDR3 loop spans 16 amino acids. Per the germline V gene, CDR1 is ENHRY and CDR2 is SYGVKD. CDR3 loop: CAISERGDAGANVLTF. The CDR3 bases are TGTGCCATCAGTGAGCGGGGGGACGCTGGGGCCAACGTCCTGACTTTC.

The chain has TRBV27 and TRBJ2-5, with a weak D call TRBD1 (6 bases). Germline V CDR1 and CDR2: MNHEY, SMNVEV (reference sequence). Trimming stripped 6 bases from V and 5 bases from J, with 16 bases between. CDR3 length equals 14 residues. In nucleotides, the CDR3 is TGTGCCAGCAGGACTTACGGGCAGGGGGAGACCCAGTACTTC. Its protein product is CASRTYGQGETQYF.